Each of the 16 T cell receptor beta chains below was sequenced from the same sample in a study of shared clonotypes between healthy human individuals. Assay: immunoSEQ multiplex PCR; the TCRdb copy retains only in-frame clones and omits some. The table lists fewer than 700,000 clones, 70% to 80% of them singletons. The specimen was PBMCs. Receptors were obtained from a woman aged 40-49 years in good health. Some clones in this sample may be carry-over from other donors' samples.

In the case of this clone: This clone may be a read error of a much larger clone one base away. The J gene is TRBJ1-1, the V gene TRBV7-8; D gene uncertain. Trimming removed 2 bases from V and 4 bases from J, with 11 bases in between. The CDR3 has 14 residues. Germline V gene lookup returns CDR1 SGHVS and CDR2 FQNEAQ. CDR3 DNA: TGTGCCAGCAGCTTACAGGTAGGTATCACTGAAGCTTTCTTT. This gives the protein CASSLQVGITEAFF.

The rearrangement links TRBV7-8 to TRBJ2-7; perhaps TRBD1 as D (6 bases). CDR3 length: 14 residues. CDR1 and CDR2 (germline): SGHVS, FQNEAQ. Trimming shortened V by 1 base and J by 2 bases, and 9 bases separated the two germline ends. The CDR3 bases are TGTGCCAGCAGCTTAGAAGGGGGTACCTACGAGCAGTACTTC. Residues: CASSLEGGTYEQYF.

In regard to this clone: A far bigger clonotype differs at one base, so this is likely a read error. This chain uses TRBV30 with TRBJ2-5; a weak D match, TRBD1 (5 bases). This CDR3 spans 15 amino acids. CDR1 and CDR2 (germline): GTSNPN, SVGIG (reference sequence). CDR3 region: CAWSVLGHGQETRYF. CDR3 bases: TGTGCCTGGAGTGTACTCGGACACGGCCAAGAGACCCGGTACTTC.

The chain recombines TRBV19 with TRBJ2-1; TRBD1 aligns across 9 bases. The CDR3 runs 14 residues. The trim removed 7 bases at V and 4 bases at J, leaving 5 bases unmatched. Germline V lookup: CDR1 LNHDA, CDR2 SQIVND (reference sequence). The CDR3: CASTRDRVYNEQFF. CDR3 coding DNA: TGTGCCAGTACCCGGGACAGGGTTTACAATGAGCAGTTCTTC.

This sequence joins TRBV28 and TRBJ2-1; D may be TRBD1 (6 bases). V was clipped by 2 bases and J by 9 bases, with 17 bases between them. CDR1 and CDR2 from the germline V gene are MDHEN and SYDVKM. The CDR3 runs 15 residues. The CDR3 region is CASSLKDRLNIEQFF. CDR3 nucleotide sequence: TGTGCCAGCAGTTTAAAAGACAGGTTAAATATTGAGCAGTTCTTC.

The V gene is TRBV5-6, the J gene TRBJ2-2, with 7 bases lining up with TRBD1. Germline V gene sequence: CDR1 SGHDT, CDR2 YYEEEE. CDR3 size: 15 residues. V trimming: 0 bases; J trimming: 3 bases; junction bases outside the gene matches: 2. CDR3 loop: CASSLVDRDTGELFF. The CDR3 DNA is TGTGCCAGCAGCTTGGTTGACAGGGACACCGGGGAGCTGTTTTTT.

This clone was seen more than once but under ten times. The chain uses TRBV11-2 and TRBJ1-1; possibly TRBD1 for D (5 bases). CDR1 SGHAT and CDR2 FQNNGV come from the germline V gene. There are 12 residues in the CDR3. The V end was cut by 5 bases, the J end by 7 bases, with 11 bases between. The CDR3 protein is CASSRGRNEAFF. CDR3 nucleotides: TGTGCCAGCAGCCGGGGCCGAAATGAAGCTTTCTTT.

The rearrangement joins TRBV7-2 to TRBJ1-3, with D uncertain. CDR1 is SGHTA, CDR2 FQGNSA, per germline. The CDR3 is 15 residues long. Trimming shortened V by 1 base and J by 0 bases, and 7 bases separated the two germline ends. The CDR3 region has the DNA TGTGCCAGCAGCTTAGGCGGGTTCTCTGGAAACACCATATATTTT. Protein product: CASSLGGFSGNTIYF.

This clone was seen just once. This sequence joins TRBV10-3 and TRBJ2-3; 10 bases are a match to TRBD2. Trimming at V came to 4 bases and at J to 0 bases, leaving 13 bases not matched to a gene. Looked up from germline, CDR1 is ENHRY and CDR2 is SYGVKD. This CDR3 comprises 19 residues. CDR3: CAISVSLGSAGGSTDTQYF. The CDR3 coding sequence is TGTGCCATCAGTGTTAGTTTAGGGTCAGCGGGAGGGAGCACAGATACGCAGTATTTT.

This chain links TRBV14 with TRBJ2-1; D is perhaps TRBD2 (7 bases). CDR3 size: 16 residues. Trimming took off 3 bases at V and 4 bases at J, with 16 bases between the two ends. Germline CDR1 is SGHDN and CDR2 is FVKESK. Written as DNA, the CDR3 is TGTGCCAGCAGCCAGCGGGGGCTCCCATCATACAATGAGCAGTTCTTC. Residues: CASSQRGLPSYNEQFF.

About this clone itself: Given a far larger clone just one base away, this is likely a sequencing read error. Different DNA sequences within this sample yield the same CDR3. The rearrangement links TRBV14 to TRBJ1-1; D ambiguous. The CDR3 spans 15 residues. Germline V gene sequence: CDR1 SGHDN, CDR2 FVKESK. The CDR3 spells CASSRDSTPNTEAFF. For the CDR3, the DNA is TGTGCAAGCAGCCGGGATTCTACGCCGAACACTGAAGCTTTCTTT. Supplemented by reference TRBV14 and TRBJ1-1, the full variable domain reads EAGVTQFPSHSVIEKGQTVTLRCDPISGHDNLYWYRRVMGKEIKFLLHFVKESKQDESGMPNNRFLAERTGGTYSTLKVQPAELEDSGVYFCASSRDSTPNTEAFFGQGTRLTVV.

The rearrangement links TRBV7-8 to TRBJ1-5; D unresolved. Germline values: CDR1 SGHVS, CDR2 FQNEAQ. The CDR3 consists of 14 residues. V was trimmed by 0 bases and J by 4 bases, leaving 7 bases between them. The CDR3 DNA follows: TGTGCCAGCAGCTTAGCTTTCCGGAATCAGCCCCAGCATTTT. As protein: CASSLAFRNQPQHF.

The chain combines TRBV28 with TRBJ2-2, with 8 positions matching TRBD1. The CDR3 covers 15 residues. V lost 6 bases, J lost 0 bases, and 3 bases stayed unmatched. CDR1 and CDR2 (germline): MDHEN, SYDVKM. The CDR3 protein is CASSAGGANTGELFF. The CDR3 DNA is TGTGCCAGCAGCGCAGGGGGCGCGAACACCGGGGAGCTGTTTTTT. The whole variable domain, remainder taken from reference TRBV28 and TRBJ2-2, is DVKVTQSSRYLVKRTGEKVFLECVQDMDHENMFWYRQDPGLGLRLIYFSYDVKMKEKGDIPEGYSVSREKKERFSLILESASTNQTSMYLCASSAGGANTGELFFGEGSRLTVL.

The V gene is TRBV19, the J gene TRBJ2-2, with no clear D. This CDR3 has 14 residues. Germline CDR1 and CDR2: LNHDA and SQIVND (reference sequence). The V gene lost 4 bases and the J gene lost 6 bases, with 12 bases spanning the gap. CDR3 sequence reads: CASSKVGSAGELFF. The CDR3 region has the DNA TGTGCCAGTAGTAAAGTTGGGTCGGCCGGGGAGCTGTTTTTT.

V usage is TRBV30 and J usage is TRBJ2-3; D is possibly TRBD2 (5 bases). The V and J ends lost 2 bases and 5 bases respectively, with 17 bases between them. CDR1 and CDR2 (germline): GTSNPN, SVGIG (reference sequence). This CDR3 comprises 15 residues. The CDR3 sequence: CAWSLAGSRKDTQYF. The DNA for the CDR3 is TGTGCCTGGAGTCTTGCGGGTTCCAGGAAAGATACGCAGTATTTT.

This clone occurred many times. Other DNA sequences within the sample encode an identical CDR3. The CDR3 sequence is CASSPEGAQPQHF. As DNA, the CDR3 is TGTGCCAGCAGCCCAGAGGGGGCTCAGCCCCAGCATTTT. The chain employs TRBV7-9 and TRBJ1-5; 7 bases are shared with TRBD1. With 5 bases clipped from V and 6 bases from J, the junction kept 4 bases outside the gene matches. The CDR3 is 13 residues long. In germline, CDR1 is SEHNR, CDR2 FQNEAQ (reference sequence).